This T cell receptor (beta chain) stems from a study of cytomegalovirus exposure and HLA in healthy donors. Study conclusions and caveats: CMV antigen specificity of three CMV-associated chains was confirmed in vitro.

Regarding this clone: Its specificity is not known.

The PCR had 60 Vbeta and 13 Jbeta primers. The data were produced by immunoSEQ multiplex PCR, yet TCRdb's version contains in-frame clones alone and is incomplete. The profile shows about 130,000 clones, about two thirds of them singletons. Trimming at V came to 8 bases and at J to 1 base, leaving 3 bases not matched to a gene. This CDR3 contains 13 residues. CDR1 is MDHEN and CDR2 is SYDVKM in the germline V gene. This receptor was obtained from a woman aged 60-75 years in good health and CMV-seropositive. Source material: PBMCs. The chain employs TRBV28 and TRBJ1-1; 8 bases line up with TRBD1. The chain's CDR3 is CASGGTGNTEAFF. The CDR3 DNA reads TGTGCCAGCGGGGGGACAGGGAACACTGAAGCTTTCTTT.